Presented here are 10 T cell receptor beta chains from one specimen sequenced in a study of blood T cell repertoires in COVID-19. TCRdb's table, derived via immunoSEQ multiplex PCR, lists solely in-frame clones and lacks some. Of roughly 260,000 clones listed, approximately 90% were seen once; the top ten hold 2% to 2.5%. Sample: peripheral blood. Receptors originate from a woman in her 50s who had recovered from COVID-19.

The V call is TRBV5-1, the J call TRBJ1-5; D not certain. The CDR3 consists of 13 residues. Trimming pared 2 bases from V and 4 bases from J, leaving 7 bases between. Germline CDR1 and CDR2: SGHRS and YFSETQ. For the CDR3, the DNA is TGCGCCAGCAGCTTTGGGGAGAATCAGCCCCAGCATTTT. It codes for CASSFGENQPQHF.

The gene calls are TRBV30 and TRBJ1-1; TRBD1 aligns across 7 bases. J gave up 0 bases and V 4 bases, and 17 bases lay outside the gene matches. The CDR3 extends over 18 amino acids. Looked up from germline, CDR1 is GTSNPN and CDR2 is SVGIG (reference sequence). As DNA, the CDR3 is TGTGCCTGGAAGAAACAGGGGAAACGATATAGCCTGAACACTGAAGCTTTCTTT. Residues: CAWKKQGKRYSLNTEAFF.

This chain joins TRBV27 and TRBJ2-1, with D unclear. Germline loops: CDR1 MNHEY, CDR2 SMNVEV (reference sequence). The CDR3 runs 11 residues. The germline V and J ends were trimmed by 5 bases and 3 bases, with 2 bases remaining between them. The CDR3 loop is CASSLYNEQFF. The CDR3, as DNA: TGTGCCAGCAGTCTCTACAATGAGCAGTTCTTC.

The chain is built from TRBV15 and TRBJ1-2; D is possibly TRBD1 (6 bases). The V end was cut by 2 bases, the J end by 8 bases, with 18 bases between. In germline, CDR1 is LNHNV, CDR2 YYDKDF (reference sequence). The CDR3 sequence is 15 residues long. The CDR3 loop is CATSRKVEDSQGYTF. DNA for the CDR3: TGTGCCACCAGCAGAAAAGTTGAGGACAGTCAGGGCTACACCTTC.

The rearrangement joins TRBV6-5 to TRBJ2-1; a weak D match, TRBD2 (5 bases). The CDR3 is 15 amino acids. Germline CDR1 MNHEY, CDR2 SVGAGI. Between the trimmed V and J ends, which lost 0 bases and 7 bases, there was a span of 13 bases. CDR3 bases: TGTGCCAGCAGTTACTCGCGGGCCCAGACGAATGAGCAGTTCTTC. This gives the protein CASSYSRAQTNEQFF.

The rearrangement uses TRBV4-2 and TRBJ1-1; D gene uncertain. Looked up from germline, CDR1 is LGHNA and CDR2 is YNFKEQ. The CDR3 length is 15 residues. Trimming took off 4 bases at V and 0 bases at J, with 12 bases between the two ends. CDR3 coding DNA: TGTGCCAGCAGCCCCGAGGGCGGCGTGAACACTGAAGCTTTCTTT. Encoded protein: CASSPEGGVNTEAFF.

V usage is TRBV4-1 and J usage is TRBJ2-7, with 10 positions matching TRBD1. With 0 bases clipped from V and 5 bases from J, the junction kept 10 bases outside the gene matches. Germline CDR1 and CDR2: MGHRA and YSYEKL. The CDR3 sequence is 17 residues long. The CDR3 here is CASSQEGRGQGSHEQYF. CDR3 DNA sequence: TGCGCCAGCAGCCAAGAAGGGCGGGGACAGGGGTCCCACGAGCAGTACTTC.

This chain joins TRBV13 and TRBJ1-1, with a weak D call TRBD1 (6 bases). The germline CDR1 and CDR2 sequences are PRHDT and FYEKMQ (reference sequence). The CDR3 runs to 15 residues. Between the trimmed V and J ends, which lost 1 base and 4 bases, there was a span of 13 bases. CDR3 residues: CASSLEGGLSTEAFF. In DNA form, the CDR3 reads TGTGCCAGCAGCTTAGAGGGGGGGCTGAGCACTGAAGCTTTCTTT. Variable domain in full (rest from reference TRBV13 and TRBJ1-1): AAGVIQSPRHLIKEKRETATLKCYPIPRHDTVYWYQQGPGQDPQFLISFYEKMQSDKGSIPDRFSAQQFSDYHSELNMSSLELGDSALYFCASSLEGGLSTEAFFGQGTRLTVV.

Here the CDR3 reads CASSEEGQRNTEAFF. The CDR3 region has the DNA TGTGCCAGCAGTGAAGAAGGACAGCGGAACACTGAAGCTTTCTTT. This rearrangement joins TRBV6-1 to TRBJ1-1, with a possible D match to TRBD1 (6 bases). V lost 1 base and J lost 1, with 10 bases in between. Germline CDR1 and CDR2: MNHNS and SASEGT. There are 15 residues in the CDR3.

This chain uses TRBV6-6 with TRBJ1-2, with TRBD1 matching over 9 bases. Per the germline V gene, CDR1 is MNHNY and CDR2 is SVGAGI (reference sequence). The CDR3 is 15 amino acids. The V gene end was trimmed by 2 bases and the J gene end by 3 bases; junction bases not matched to a gene: 4. The CDR3 sequence: CASSYPWDRDYGYTF. For the CDR3, the DNA is TGTGCCAGCAGTTACCCATGGGACAGGGACTATGGCTACACCTTC.